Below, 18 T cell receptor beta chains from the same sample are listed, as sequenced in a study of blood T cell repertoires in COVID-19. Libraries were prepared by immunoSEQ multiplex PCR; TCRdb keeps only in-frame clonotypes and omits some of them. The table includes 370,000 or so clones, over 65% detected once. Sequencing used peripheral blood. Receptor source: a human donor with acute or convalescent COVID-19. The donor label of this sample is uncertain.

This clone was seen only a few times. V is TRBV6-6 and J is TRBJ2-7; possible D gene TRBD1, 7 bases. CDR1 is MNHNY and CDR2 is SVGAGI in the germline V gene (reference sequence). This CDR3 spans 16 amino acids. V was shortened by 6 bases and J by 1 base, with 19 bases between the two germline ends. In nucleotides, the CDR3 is TGTGCCAGCAGAGTTAAGGGGAGGACAGGATCCTACGAGCAGTACTTC. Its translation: CASRVKGRTGSYEQYF.

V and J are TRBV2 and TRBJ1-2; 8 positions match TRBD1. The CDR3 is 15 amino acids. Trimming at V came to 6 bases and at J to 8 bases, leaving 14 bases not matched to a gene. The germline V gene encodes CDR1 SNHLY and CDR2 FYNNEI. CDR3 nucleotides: TGTGCCAGCAGACCACCCGGGCAGGGGGCGAGGGGCTACACCTTC. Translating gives CASRPPGQGARGYTF.

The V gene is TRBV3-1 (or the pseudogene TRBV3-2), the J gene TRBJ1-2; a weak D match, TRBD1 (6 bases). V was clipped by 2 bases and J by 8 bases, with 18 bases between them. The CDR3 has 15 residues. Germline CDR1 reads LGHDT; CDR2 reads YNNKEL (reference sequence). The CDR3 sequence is CASSQHHYRDHGYTF. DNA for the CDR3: TGTGCCAGCAGCCAACATCACTACAGGGATCACGGCTACACCTTC.

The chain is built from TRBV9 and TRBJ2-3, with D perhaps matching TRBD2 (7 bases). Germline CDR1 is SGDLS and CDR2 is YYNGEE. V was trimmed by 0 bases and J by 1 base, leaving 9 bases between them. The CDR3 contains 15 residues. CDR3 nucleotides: TGTGCCAGCAGCGTAGAGGGGGGGGGCACAGATACGCAGTATTTT. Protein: CASSVEGGGTDTQYF.

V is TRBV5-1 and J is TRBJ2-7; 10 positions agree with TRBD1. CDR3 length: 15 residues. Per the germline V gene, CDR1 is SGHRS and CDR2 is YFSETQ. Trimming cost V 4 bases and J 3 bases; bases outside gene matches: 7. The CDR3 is CASSLGTGDYYEQYF. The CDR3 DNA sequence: TGCGCCAGCAGCCTAGGGACAGGGGACTACTACGAGCAGTACTTC.

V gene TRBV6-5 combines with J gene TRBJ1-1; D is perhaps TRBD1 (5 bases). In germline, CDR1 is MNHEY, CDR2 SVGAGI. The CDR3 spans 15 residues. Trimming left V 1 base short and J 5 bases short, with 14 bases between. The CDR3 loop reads CASSYFVGGWTEAFF. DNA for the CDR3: TGTGCCAGCAGTTACTTCGTCGGGGGATGGACTGAAGCTTTCTTT.

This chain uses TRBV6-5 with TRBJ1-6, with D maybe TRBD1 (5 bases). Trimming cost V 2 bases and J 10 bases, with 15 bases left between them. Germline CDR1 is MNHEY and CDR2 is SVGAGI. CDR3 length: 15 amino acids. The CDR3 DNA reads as TGTGCCAGCAGTTACACGGGAGGGACGAACTCACCCCTCCACTTT. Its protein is CASSYTGGTNSPLHF.

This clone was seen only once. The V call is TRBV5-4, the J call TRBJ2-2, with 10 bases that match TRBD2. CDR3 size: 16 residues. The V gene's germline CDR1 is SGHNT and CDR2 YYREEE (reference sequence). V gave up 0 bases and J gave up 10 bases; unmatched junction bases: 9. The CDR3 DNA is TGTGCCAGCAGCTTGGTTCCCAGCGGGGGGGCAAAGGAGCTGTTTTTT. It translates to CASSLVPSGGAKELFF. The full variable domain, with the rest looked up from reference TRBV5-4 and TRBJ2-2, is ETGVTQSPTHLIKTRGQQVTLRCSSQSGHNTVSWYQQALGQGPQFIFQYYREEENGRGNFPPRFSGLQFPNYSSELNVNALELDDSALYLCASSLVPSGGAKELFFGEGSRLTVL.

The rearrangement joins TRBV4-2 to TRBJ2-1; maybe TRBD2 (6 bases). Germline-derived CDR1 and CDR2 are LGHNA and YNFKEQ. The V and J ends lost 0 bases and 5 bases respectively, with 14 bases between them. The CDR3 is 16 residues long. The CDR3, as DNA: TGTGCCAGCAGCCAAGATTGGATAGCGGCTAACAATGAGCAGTTCTTC. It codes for CASSQDWIAANNEQFF.

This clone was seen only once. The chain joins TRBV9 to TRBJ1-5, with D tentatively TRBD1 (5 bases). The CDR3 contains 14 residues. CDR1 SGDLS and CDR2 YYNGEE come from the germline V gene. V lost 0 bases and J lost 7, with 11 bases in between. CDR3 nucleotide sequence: TGTGCCAGCAGCGTAGACGGGGGTGGCCAGCCCCAGCATTTT. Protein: CASSVDGGGQPQHF.

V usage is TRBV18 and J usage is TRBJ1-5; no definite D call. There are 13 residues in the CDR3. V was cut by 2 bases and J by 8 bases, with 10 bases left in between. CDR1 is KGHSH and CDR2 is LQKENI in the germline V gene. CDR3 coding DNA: TGTGCCAGCTCACCATTCGCTGGAGAGCCCCAGCATTTT. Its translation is CASSPFAGEPQHF. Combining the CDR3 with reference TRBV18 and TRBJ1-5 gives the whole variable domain NAGVMQNPRHLVRRRGQEARLRCSPMKGHSHVYWYRQLPEEGLKFMVYLQKENIIDESGMPKERFSAEFPKEGPSILRIQQVVRGDSAAYFCASSPFAGEPQHFGDGTRLSIL.

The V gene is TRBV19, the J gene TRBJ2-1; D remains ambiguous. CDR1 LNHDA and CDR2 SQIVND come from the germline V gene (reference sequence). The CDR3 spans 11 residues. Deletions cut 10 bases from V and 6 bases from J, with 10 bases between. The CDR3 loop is CATQTLNEQFF. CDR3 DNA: TGTGCCACCCAGACTCTCAATGAGCAGTTCTTC.

CDR3 sequence (DNA): TGTGCCAGTAGCCTACTCCGGGATTTAGACTATGGCTACACCTTC. It yields the protein CASSLLRDLDYGYTF. The chain employs TRBV19 and TRBJ1-2; no definite D call. The V and J ends lost 6 bases and 3 bases respectively, with 17 bases between them. Germline V CDR1 and CDR2: LNHDA, SQIVND (reference sequence). The CDR3 has 15 residues.

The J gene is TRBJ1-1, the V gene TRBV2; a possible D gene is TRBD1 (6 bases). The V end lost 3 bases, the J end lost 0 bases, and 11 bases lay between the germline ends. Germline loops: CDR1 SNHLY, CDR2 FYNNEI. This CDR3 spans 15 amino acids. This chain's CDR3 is CASSDRGHLNTEAFF. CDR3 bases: TGTGCCAGCAGTGATCGGGGACACCTGAACACTGAAGCTTTCTTT. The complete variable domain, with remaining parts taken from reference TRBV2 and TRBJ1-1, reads EPEVTQTPSHQVTQMGQEVILRCVPISNHLYFYWYRQILGQKVEFLVSFYNNEISEKSEIFDDQFSVERPDGSNFTLKIRSTKLEDSAMYFCASSDRGHLNTEAFFGQGTRLTVV.

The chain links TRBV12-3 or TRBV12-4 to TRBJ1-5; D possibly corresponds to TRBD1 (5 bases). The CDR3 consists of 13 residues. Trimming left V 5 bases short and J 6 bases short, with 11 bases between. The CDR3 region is CASSDSNSQPQHF. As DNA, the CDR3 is TGTGCCAGCAGTGACAGTAATTCTCAGCCCCAGCATTTT.

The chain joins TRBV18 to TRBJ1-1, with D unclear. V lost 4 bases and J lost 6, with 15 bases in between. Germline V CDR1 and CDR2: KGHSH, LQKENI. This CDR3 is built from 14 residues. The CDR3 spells CASSRRESIAEAFF. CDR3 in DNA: TGTGCCAGCTCACGGAGGGAGTCGATCGCTGAAGCTTTCTTT.

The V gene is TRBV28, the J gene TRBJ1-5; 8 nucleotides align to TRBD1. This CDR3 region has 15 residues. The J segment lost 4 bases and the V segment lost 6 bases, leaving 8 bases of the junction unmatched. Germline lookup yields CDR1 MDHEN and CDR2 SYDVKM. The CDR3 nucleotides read TGTGCCAGCAGCGTTAGCAGGGGGCGAAATCAGCCCCAGCATTTT. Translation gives CASSVSRGRNQPQHF.

In DNA form, the CDR3 reads TGTGCCTGGAGCAGGGCCGGAAACACCATATATTTT. It codes for CAWSRAGNTIYF. V is TRBV30 and J is TRBJ1-3; D perhaps matches TRBD1 (5 bases). There are 12 residues in the CDR3. The germline V gene encodes CDR1 GTSNPN and CDR2 SVGIG (reference sequence). Trimming cost V 3 bases and J 4 bases, with 7 bases left between them.